This TCR beta chain is from a study of T cells in Graves' hyperthyroidism and ophthalmopathy. Study as a whole: Peripheral blood collection took place at initial diagnosis, before any treatment. Points from the study as a whole: Ophthalmopathy onset followed model prediction by a median about 6.5 months. Expanded thyroid clonotypes (above 0.001) were mostly also found in blood.

This CDR3 is built from 20 residues. The J segment lost 2 bases and the V segment lost 3 bases, leaving 18 bases of the junction unmatched. The V gene's germline CDR1 is MNHEY and CDR2 SMNVEV (reference sequence). Using RNA transcripts as the source, TCR beta CDR3 regions were amplified. RT-PCR in the first round (using the HTBI primer set) targeted the TCR CDR3. MiXCR, applied by TCRdb to the multiplex PCR reads, yields one record per CDR3 protein. This repertoire shows some 740,000 distinct CDR3 sequences, roughly 15% found once; its top ten account for more than 8.5%. Criteria for exclusion of patients were uncontrolled infection, other autoimmune disease, pregnancy or lactation. This clonotype was recorded at least ten times. Antigen unknown.

This receptor was obtained from a woman between 18 and 30 years old with Graves' hyperthyroidism. The chain employs TRBV27 and TRBJ2-7, with 11 nucleotides matching TRBD2. Specimen: blood. The CDR3 bases are TGTGCCAGCAGTTTCGAACTAACTAGCGGGAGCGACGGAACGGCCTACGAGCAGTACTTC. The encoded protein is CASSFELTSGSDGTAYEQYF.